The entry that follows covers one T cell receptor (beta chain) sequence. This CDR3 has 12 amino acids. With 4 bases removed from V and 6 bases from J, the gap between germline ends came to 6 bases. Germline V gene lookup returns CDR1 MGHRA and CDR2 YSYEKL. These data are taken from a study of control samples from healthy donors and cancer patients. Here immunoSEQ multiplex PCR was the method, and the copy in TCRdb shows in-frame clones only, minus some. The sample gives about 26,000 clones, 80% to 85% of which show up once; around a quarter is in the top ten. The TCR comes from a man between 60 and 75 years old with colorectal cancer. The sequenced sample was PBMCs. The chain recombines TRBV4-1 with TRBJ1-4; D call uncertain. The CDR3 DNA reads as TGCGCCAGCAGCCGCTTAGATGAAAAACTGTTTTTT. Translating gives CASSRLDEKLFF.